These 14 T cell receptor beta chains came from one sample sequenced in a study of long-term antiretroviral therapy in people with HIV. The run of the v3.0 immunoSEQ assay was at survey level. Assay: immunoSEQ multiplex PCR; the TCRdb copy retains only in-frame clones and omits some. The sample lists about 28,000 clones; 90% to 95% were seen once. Sequenced material: unsorted PBMCs, taken 6 to 6.5 years after starting antiretroviral therapy. The receptors originated from a man aged 25 to 40 with HIV.

V usage is TRBV29-1 and J usage is TRBJ2-3; a possible D gene is TRBD1 (5 bases). V was pared by 1 base and J by 2 bases, with 10 bases between. The CDR3 sequence is 14 residues long. Looked up from germline, CDR1 is SQVTM and CDR2 is ANQGSEA. In DNA form, the CDR3 reads TGCAGCGTTGAAGGCCAGGGATTCACAGATACGCAGTATTTT. Amino acid sequence: CSVEGQGFTDTQYF.

V and J are TRBV10-3 and TRBJ1-6, with 7 positions matching TRBD1. Germline CDR1 is ENHRY and CDR2 is SYGVKD. The V segment lost 10 bases and the J segment 6 bases; nucleotides outside the gene matches: 9. The CDR3 totals 14 residues. The CDR3 sequence is CATCRTGSNSPLHF. DNA of the CDR3: TGTGCCACCTGCCGGACAGGCTCTAATTCACCCCTCCACTTT.

The V call is TRBV7-8, the J call TRBJ1-2; D gene ambiguous. The CDR3 length is 14 residues. From germline, CDR1 is SGHVS and CDR2 FQNEAQ. The V end was cut by 0 bases, the J end by 7 bases, with 12 bases between. CDR3 region: CASSLAPSASGYTF. The CDR3 nucleotides read TGTGCCAGCAGCTTAGCTCCTTCAGCGAGTGGCTACACCTTC.

The rearrangement joins TRBV6-6 to TRBJ1-1, with D possibly being TRBD1 (6 bases). Germline CDR1 MNHNY, CDR2 SVGAGI (reference sequence). The CDR3 is 13 amino acids. The V and J ends lost 0 bases and 11 bases respectively, with 13 bases between them. Here the CDR3 DNA reads TGTGCCAGCAGTTACTCGGCGACAGGACCCGCTTTCTTT. Its translation is CASSYSATGPAFF.

The chain joins TRBV7-8 to TRBJ1-1; D remains unclear. V was trimmed by 5 bases and J by 8 bases, leaving 9 bases between them. CDR1 is SGHVS and CDR2 is FQNEAQ in the germline V gene. The CDR3 loop spans 11 amino acids. The CDR3, as DNA: TGTGCCAGCAGCCGGGTAGAGGAAGCTTTCTTT. The encoded protein is CASSRVEEAFF.

This chain connects TRBV4-1 to TRBJ1-4; D not certain. V dropped 1 base and J dropped 6 bases, with 15 bases sitting between them. CDR3 length: 16 amino acids. Germline V gene sequence: CDR1 MGHRA, CDR2 YSYEKL. The CDR3 DNA sequence: TGCGCCAGCAGCCAAGGGGTTTTGGCGGTTGATGAAAAACTGTTTTTT. Amino acid sequence: CASSQGVLAVDEKLFF.

The rearrangement joins TRBV7-3 to TRBJ1-3, with D unresolved. This CDR3 region has 17 residues. V was shortened by 4 bases and J by 4 bases, with 20 bases between the two germline ends. CDR1 is SGHTA, CDR2 FQGTGA, per germline. For the CDR3, the DNA is TGTGCCAGCAGCTCCCCGGGTCTTTCGTTGGGGGGAAACACCATATATTTT. It codes for CASSSPGLSLGGNTIYF.

The genes are TRBV19 and TRBJ1-2; D is possibly TRBD1 (5 bases). Trimming left V 3 bases short and J 3 bases short, with 14 bases between. The length of the CDR3 is 15 residues. Germline V gene lookup returns CDR1 LNHDA and CDR2 SQIVND (reference sequence). CDR3 DNA sequence: TGTGCCAGTAGTATGGGACTGCGGCTTCACTATGGCTACACCTTC. It codes for CASSMGLRLHYGYTF.

The rearrangement uses TRBV4-1 and TRBJ1-2; no definite D call. Germline V CDR1 and CDR2: MGHRA, YSYEKL. The CDR3 loop spans 16 amino acids. The V and J ends lost 0 bases and 5 bases respectively, with 16 bases between them. The CDR3 coding sequence is TGCGCCAGCAGCCAAGATTACGCCCGGGATCTTTATGGCTACACCTTC. As protein: CASSQDYARDLYGYTF.

This clone came up once. V gene TRBV30 combines with J gene TRBJ2-3; 9 positions agree with TRBD2. CDR3 length equals 16 residues. From germline, CDR1 is GTSNPN and CDR2 SVGIG (reference sequence). With V trimmed by 0 bases and J by 3 bases, 7 bases remained unmatched. CDR3: CAWSVRAGGFTDTQYF. The CDR3 DNA reads TGTGCCTGGAGTGTACGGGCGGGAGGGTTTACAGATACGCAGTATTTT.

This chain connects TRBV4-3 to TRBJ2-7; no reliable D call. CDR1 LGHNA and CDR2 YSLEER come from the germline V gene. The CDR3 spans 15 residues. Trimming took 0 bases from V and 0 from J, leaving 9 bases between them. The CDR3 protein is CASSQEWVPSYEQYF. The CDR3 DNA reads as TGCGCCAGCAGCCAAGAGTGGGTCCCCTCCTACGAGCAGTACTTC.

The chain employs TRBV23-1 and TRBJ2-7; 7 bases map to TRBD2. TRBV23-1 falls under the ORF class, with uncertain function. This CDR3 comprises 14 residues. After removal of 8 bases from V and 4 bases from J, the junction contained 11 bases not matched to a gene. The CDR3 reads CASLLGGGRYEQYF. The CDR3 DNA sequence: TGCGCCAGCCTCCTGGGGGGGGGTCGGTACGAGCAGTACTTC.

The rearrangement uses TRBV28 and TRBJ1-2; 8 bases map to TRBD1. The CDR3 runs to 16 residues. The trim removed 1 base at V and 4 bases at J, leaving 8 bases unmatched. From germline, CDR1 is MDHEN and CDR2 SYDVKM. CDR3 region: CASSLSRTGLGYGYTF. CDR3 DNA sequence: TGTGCCAGCAGTTTATCCAGGACAGGGTTGGGCTATGGCTACACCTTC.

The rearrangement uses TRBV1 and TRBJ2-1; TRBD2, the table's D call, was not compared with the DNA. TRBV1 is a listed pseudogene. The CDR3 sequence is 14 residues long. The CDR3 is CTSSQARTSAPPFF. The CDR3 DNA is TGCACCAGCAGCCAAGCCCGGACTAGCGCTCCCCCGTTCTTC.